Following are 31 T cell receptor beta chains from one sample sequenced in a study of shared clonotypes between healthy human individuals. This table comes from immunoSEQ multiplex PCR, and its TCRdb copy is limited to in-frame clones, with some not included. Of about 490,000 clones listed, roughly 80% are singletons. What was sequenced was PBMCs. The receptors shown here come from a woman between 40 and 55 years old in good health. Some clones in this sample may be carry-over from other donors' samples.

On this clone: One base separates it from a far larger clone, so it is likely a read error. Other DNA sequences in this specimen translate into the identical CDR3. This sequence joins TRBV6-5 and TRBJ1-5; possible D gene TRBD1, 5 bases. Between the trimmed V and J ends, which lost 4 bases and 5 bases, there was a span of 15 bases. Germline V lookup: CDR1 MNHEY, CDR2 SVGAGI. The CDR3 is made up of 15 amino acids. In nucleotides, the CDR3 is TGTGCCAGCAGTTTAGGCGGCGTAGGGGATCAGCCCCAGCATTTT. Protein sequence: CASSLGGVGDQPQHF.

The rearrangement joins TRBV21-1 to TRBJ1-2; the DNA was not used to check the table's D call, TRBD1. TRBV21-1 is a known pseudogene. This CDR3 has 15 residues. The CDR3 DNA sequence: TGTGCCAGCAGCAACCGGACAGGGAGTTGGGGTGGCTACACCTTC. Protein product: CASSNRTGSWGGYTF.

The V call is TRBV5-1, the J call TRBJ1-5; 7 positions match TRBD1. Germline V gene data show CDR1 as SGHRS and CDR2 as YFSETQ. Trimming removed 0 bases from V and 1 base from J; junction bases left unmatched: 1. There are 15 residues in the CDR3. The DNA for the CDR3 is TGCGCCAGCAGCTTGGACAGGGGAAGCAATCAGCCCCAGCATTTT. Protein: CASSLDRGSNQPQHF.

CDR3 region: CASSFQEPDTQYF. In DNA form, the CDR3 reads TGTGCCAGCAGCTTCCAGGAACCAGATACGCAGTATTTT. J is TRBJ2-3 and V is TRBV7-8, with D hard to call. The CDR3 covers 13 residues. The ends were cut back, 3 bases at V and 4 bases at J, with 8 bases in the middle. Germline CDR1 is SGHVS and CDR2 is FQNEAQ.

This clone has just one count. This CDR3 reads CAWTWQTNTGELFF. The CDR3 nucleotides read TGTGCCTGGACTTGGCAGACGAACACCGGGGAGCTGTTTTTT. The chain is built from TRBV30 and TRBJ2-2; unclear D gene. Germline loops: CDR1 GTSNPN, CDR2 SVGIG (reference sequence). The CDR3 contains 14 residues. The ends were cut back, 4 bases at V and 0 bases at J, with 9 bases in the middle.

The rearrangement joins TRBV6-5 to TRBJ2-3; D gene uncertain. The CDR3 loop spans 16 amino acids. The germline V gene encodes CDR1 MNHEY and CDR2 SVGAGI. V was cut by 0 bases and J by 0 bases, with 10 bases left in between. The CDR3 loop is CASSYSGKYSTDTQYF. The CDR3 bases are TGTGCCAGCAGTTACTCGGGGAAATATAGCACAGATACGCAGTATTTT.

The CDR3 loop reads CASSSGTANYGYTF. The CDR3 DNA reads TGTGCCAGCAGCTCCGGGACAGCTAACTATGGCTACACCTTC. The chain has TRBV6-5 and TRBJ1-2, with 7 bases fitting TRBD1. V dropped 6 bases and J dropped 0; count of bases not matched to a gene: 4. This CDR3 comprises 14 residues. Germline V gene data show CDR1 as MNHEY and CDR2 as SVGAGI.

The gene calls are TRBV28 and TRBJ2-5; TRBD1 matches 7 bases. J was trimmed by 5 bases and V by 5 bases; bases with no gene match: 11. CDR1 and CDR2 (germline): MDHEN, SYDVKM. This CDR3 comprises 15 residues. The DNA of the CDR3 is TGTGCCAGCAGTCCTATCGAGACAGGGTCGGAGACCCAGTACTTC. Its translation: CASSPIETGSETQYF.

The rearrangement joins TRBV18 to TRBJ1-1; a possible D gene is TRBD1 (6 bases). Deletions cut 4 bases from V and 4 bases from J, with 10 bases between. Germline loops: CDR1 KGHSH, CDR2 LQKENI. The length of the CDR3 is 13 residues. In nucleotides, the CDR3 is TGTGCCAGCTCACAGGGACAAGTCACTGAAGCTTTCTTT. Protein: CASSQGQVTEAFF.

This chain joins TRBV6-6 and TRBJ1-2, with D tentatively TRBD1 (5 bases). This CDR3 comprises 14 residues. Germline CDR1 and CDR2: MNHNY and SVGAGI (reference sequence). V was shortened by 6 bases and J by 4 bases, with 15 bases between the two germline ends. The chain's CDR3 is CASRTVAGGYGYTF. CDR3 coding DNA: TGTGCCAGCAGGACAGTGGCGGGTGGCTATGGCTACACCTTC.

This clone was seen just once. The V gene is TRBV11-2, the J gene TRBJ2-5; D perhaps matches TRBD2 (6 bases). The CDR3 consists of 13 residues. Trimming pared 6 bases from V and 4 bases from J, leaving 12 bases between. The germline gives CDR1 SGHAT, CDR2 FQNNGV. The CDR3 loop reads CASRRDSPETQYF. CDR3 DNA sequence: TGTGCCAGCAGACGGGACTCTCCAGAGACCCAGTACTTC.

The J gene is TRBJ2-1, the V gene TRBV7-9; D not resolved. Trimming took off 6 bases at V and 4 bases at J, with 16 bases between the two ends. Germline V CDR1 and CDR2: SEHNR, FQNEAQ (reference sequence). CDR3 size: 15 residues. Written as DNA, the CDR3 is TGTGCCAGCAGTTCCCACCTAGACCAATACAATGAGCAGTTCTTC. It translates to CASSSHLDQYNEQFF.

The chain recombines TRBV10-3 with TRBJ2-7; TRBD2 agrees at 7 bases. V gave up 3 bases and J gave up 2 bases; unmatched junction bases: 4. Germline V gene data show CDR1 as ENHRY and CDR2 as SYGVKD. CDR3 length: 14 amino acids. CDR3 region: CAISDLGTTYEQYF. Here the CDR3 DNA reads TGTGCCATCAGTGATTTGGGGACTACCTACGAGCAGTACTTC.

The chain joins TRBV14 to TRBJ2-1, with 8 positions matching TRBD2. Per the germline V gene, CDR1 is SGHDN and CDR2 is FVKESK. Trimming cost V 4 bases and J 2 bases; bases outside gene matches: 7. This CDR3 is built from 16 residues. The DNA for the CDR3 is TGTGCCAGCAGCCTCCGGGGGGGACTAGCCTACAATGAGCAGTTCTTC. The encoded protein is CASSLRGGLAYNEQFF.

This clone has only a few counts. The chain recombines TRBV18 with TRBJ1-1; D is possibly TRBD1 (6 bases). The CDR3 contains 13 residues. Germline V gene sequence: CDR1 KGHSH, CDR2 LQKENI. The V gene lost 3 bases and the J gene lost 8 bases, with 13 bases spanning the gap. The chain's CDR3 is CASSPSGQLEAFF. As DNA, the CDR3 is TGTGCCAGCTCACCTTCCGGACAGTTAGAAGCTTTCTTT.

This clone has a count of ten or more. The chain uses TRBV11-3 and TRBJ1-4; 9 bases are a match to TRBD1. V shed 2 bases, J shed 3 bases, and the junction held 1 base outside the gene matches. Germline loops: CDR1 SGHNT, CDR2 YENEEA. The CDR3 runs 15 residues. CDR3 in DNA: TGTGCCAGCAGCTTAACAGGGGGCTCTAATGAAAAACTGTTTTTT. The encoded protein is CASSLTGGSNEKLFF.

The V gene is TRBV18, the J gene TRBJ2-3; perhaps TRBD2 as D (5 bases). Trimming took 3 bases from V and 2 from J, leaving 24 bases between them. There are 19 residues in the CDR3. Germline values: CDR1 KGHSH, CDR2 LQKENI. In DNA form, the CDR3 reads TGTGCCAGCTCACCGCTCCCAGAGGGCGCCGTTGACCTCACAGATACGCAGTATTTT. Encoded protein: CASSPLPEGAVDLTDTQYF.

This rearrangement joins TRBV5-1 to TRBJ1-1; D is undetermined. V dropped 0 bases and J dropped 1 base, with 7 bases sitting between them. Germline CDR1 reads SGHRS; CDR2 reads YFSETQ. CDR3 length equals 14 residues. The CDR3 is CASSLATGNTEAFF. The CDR3 DNA reads as TGCGCCAGCAGCTTGGCCACGGGGAACACTGAAGCTTTCTTT.

The chain uses TRBV5-4 and TRBJ2-5; no clear D gene. Trimming left V 0 bases short and J 2 bases short, with 8 bases between. Germline V CDR1 and CDR2: SGHNT, YYREEE (reference sequence). The CDR3 runs 14 residues. CDR3 in DNA: TGTGCCAGCAGCTTGGGTATAGGGCAAGAGACCCAGTACTTC. Its translation is CASSLGIGQETQYF.

The gene calls are TRBV6-5 and TRBJ2-1, with 10 positions matching TRBD1. The CDR3 spans 15 residues. Germline V gene lookup returns CDR1 MNHEY and CDR2 SVGAGI. The V gene end was trimmed by 6 bases and the J gene end by 1 base; junction bases not matched to a gene: 3. CDR3 amino acids: CASRRGQGSYNEQFF. The CDR3 coding sequence is TGTGCCAGCAGACGGGGACAGGGGTCCTACAATGAGCAGTTCTTC.

This clone was detected only a few times. The sample contains more than one DNA sequence encoding this CDR3. V gene TRBV30 combines with J gene TRBJ2-5, with TRBD2 as a possible D gene (6 bases). The J call is uncertain, as TRBJ2-7 better fits the DNA end. The CDR3 contains 10 residues. From germline, CDR1 is GTSNPN and CDR2 SVGIG (reference sequence). CDR3 sequence (DNA): TGTGCCTTTGGGGGGTTCGAGCAGTACTTC. It encodes CAFGGFEQYF.

The chain carries TRBV14 and TRBJ2-1, with a weak D call TRBD2 (6 bases). The CDR3 loop spans 13 amino acids. Trimming stripped 3 bases from V and 9 bases from J, with 12 bases between. Germline CDR1 is SGHDN and CDR2 is FVKESK. The CDR3, as DNA: TGTGCCAGCAGCCAGGGACTTCAGGGTGAGCAGTTCTTC. Translating gives CASSQGLQGEQFF.

This clone was seen once. The gene calls are TRBV13 and TRBJ2-1, with 9 bases fitting TRBD2. Losses at the gene ends were 6 bases for V and 6 bases for J; bases not matched to a gene: 9. The CDR3 is 15 residues long. Looked up from germline, CDR1 is PRHDT and CDR2 is FYEKMQ (reference sequence). CDR3 in DNA: TGTGCCAGCAGACGAGCGGGAGGCCCCCTCAATGAGCAGTTCTTC. This translates into CASRRAGGPLNEQFF.

V gene TRBV9 combines with J gene TRBJ2-1, with 8 bases matching TRBD2. The CDR3 has 15 residues. With V trimmed by 2 bases and J by 7 bases, 8 bases remained unmatched. The germline CDR1 and CDR2 sequences are SGDLS and YYNGEE. CDR3: CASSVSPGLENEQFF. In DNA form, the CDR3 reads TGTGCCAGCAGCGTTTCTCCGGGACTAGAGAATGAGCAGTTCTTC.

This chain joins TRBV2 and TRBJ1-2; TRBD1 might be the D (5 bases). Germline CDR1 and CDR2: SNHLY and FYNNEI. V dropped 9 bases and J dropped 2 bases, with 25 bases sitting between them. This CDR3 is 17 amino acids long. CDR3 region: CARGEGTNSFYNYGYTF. In nucleotides, the CDR3 is TGTGCCAGAGGGGAGGGGACGAACTCATTTTACAACTATGGCTACACCTTC.

By sample fraction, this clone is medium-sized (0.01 to 0.1%). Other nucleotide sequences from this sample produce the same CDR3. The chain combines TRBV30 with TRBJ2-1; D may be TRBD2 (6 bases). CDR1 and CDR2 (germline): GTSNPN, SVGIG (reference sequence). The ends were cut back, 2 bases at V and 9 bases at J, with 14 bases in the middle. The CDR3 has 13 residues. The CDR3 loop reads CAWSTWSGLEQFF. In DNA, the CDR3 is TGTGCCTGGAGTACTTGGAGCGGGCTTGAGCAGTTCTTC.

This rearrangement joins TRBV11-2 to TRBJ2-5; the D gene is possibly TRBD1 (6 bases). The J call is doubtful: the DNA matches TRBJ2-7 better. Germline values: CDR1 SGHAT, CDR2 FQNNGV. The CDR3 loop spans 13 amino acids. CDR3 residues: CASSLERGGEQYF. The CDR3 bases are TGTGCCAGCAGCTTAGAGAGAGGGGGCGAGCAGTACTTC.

This clone was detected only once. The chain has TRBV29-1 and TRBJ2-5; TRBD1 matches at 10 bases. The J call may be faulty, since TRBJ2-7 better matches the DNA end. Per germline, CDR1 SQVTM and CDR2 ANQGSEA. The CDR3 runs 13 residues. This chain's CDR3 is CSVEGTGEDEQYF. CDR3 sequence (DNA): TGCAGCGTTGAGGGGACAGGGGAGGACGAGCAGTACTTC.

This clone was detected a few times. V gene TRBV28 combines with J gene TRBJ1-3; D may be TRBD1 (5 bases). Germline V CDR1 and CDR2: MDHEN, SYDVKM. V lost 6 bases to trimming and J lost 0 bases, with 15 bases between them. There are 16 residues in the CDR3. The chain's CDR3 is CASSAPGRVSGNTIYF. CDR3 coding DNA: TGTGCCAGCAGCGCCCCAGGGAGGGTCTCTGGAAACACCATATATTTT.

The chain has TRBV5-1 and TRBJ2-7; D ambiguous. V lost 2 bases to trimming and J lost 1 base, with 10 bases between them. The CDR3 loop spans 14 amino acids. Germline lookup yields CDR1 SGHRS and CDR2 YFSETQ. The CDR3 sequence: CASSFLRLSYEQYF. CDR3 nucleotide sequence: TGCGCCAGCAGCTTTCTGCGGCTATCCTACGAGCAGTACTTC.

V usage is TRBV5-4 and J usage is TRBJ2-7, with 7 bases matching TRBD1. This CDR3 is built from 15 residues. J gave up 3 bases and V 4 bases, and 10 bases lay outside the gene matches. Germline V gene sequence: CDR1 SGHNT, CDR2 YYREEE (reference sequence). CDR3 region: CASSVQTGFIYEQYF. Written as DNA, the CDR3 is TGTGCCAGCAGCGTTCAGACAGGGTTCATCTACGAGCAGTACTTC.